This T cell receptor (beta chain) emerged from a study of T cell responses to AZD1222 COVID-19 vaccine. The table lists this clone with a count of one. The table came from immunoSEQ multiplex PCR; TCRdb's copy has only in-frame clones and leaves some out. This sample carries tens of thousands of clones, around nine tenths of them seen once, and the ten largest clones take about 9.9%. V lost 5 bases and J lost 8, with 24 bases in between. The CDR3 sequence is 16 residues long. The germline V gene encodes CDR1 SGHTA and CDR2 FQGNSA. The material was peripheral blood, obtained 28 days after the second AZD1222 dose. The V call is TRBV7-2, the J call TRBJ1-1; D unclear. The receptor's source is an adult who received the AZD1222 COVID-19 vaccine. CDR3 loop: CASSPRTGLLSAEAFF. The DNA for the CDR3 is TGTGCCAGCAGCCCCCGTACTGGCCTTCTGAGCGCGGAAGCTTTCTTT.